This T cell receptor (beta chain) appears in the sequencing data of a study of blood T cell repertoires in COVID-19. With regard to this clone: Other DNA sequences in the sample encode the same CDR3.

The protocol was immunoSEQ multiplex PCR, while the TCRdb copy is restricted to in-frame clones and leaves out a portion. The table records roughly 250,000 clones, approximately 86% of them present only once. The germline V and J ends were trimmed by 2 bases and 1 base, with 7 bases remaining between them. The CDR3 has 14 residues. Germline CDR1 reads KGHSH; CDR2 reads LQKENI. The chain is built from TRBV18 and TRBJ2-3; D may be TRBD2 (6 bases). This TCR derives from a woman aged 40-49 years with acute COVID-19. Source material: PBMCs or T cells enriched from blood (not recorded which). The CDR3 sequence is CASSPSGGTDTQYF. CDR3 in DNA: TGTGCCAGCTCACCATCGGGAGGCACAGATACGCAGTATTTT.